Described below is a single T cell receptor beta chain sequence and its context. Generated by immunoSEQ multiplex PCR, the TCRdb table keeps only in-frame clones and is missing some. The repertoire holds under 75,000 clones, with approximately 94% as singletons. This sample was taken from a study of technical replicates of blood from several donors. The V gene lost 4 bases and the J gene lost 5 bases, with 11 bases spanning the gap. Germline assignment: CDR1 SEHNR and CDR2 FQNEAQ (reference sequence). The length of the CDR3 is 14 residues. The rearrangement uses TRBV7-9 and TRBJ2-2; weak D call: TRBD1 (6 bases). This clonotype was sampled from a human donor in good health. Sequenced input: T cells isolated from PBMCs. In DNA form, the CDR3 reads TGTGCCAGCAGCTCCGGGACACCTACCGGGGAGCTGTTTTTT. Translating it yields CASSSGTPTGELFF.